This TCR beta chain emerged from a study of post-analysis software for immune sequencing data. Regarding this clonotype: Antigen specificity is unknown.

The study's findings and limits: With TRBV5-6, TRBV5-1 and TRBV20-1 included, 5 or 6 TRBV segments were more frequent in patients than in controls.

V dropped 4 bases and J dropped 7 bases, with 19 bases sitting between them. This CDR3 spans 14 amino acids. The V gene's germline CDR1 is SQVTM and CDR2 ANQGSEA. Unique molecular identifiers were built into the TCR beta cDNA libraries. One entry per CDR3 protein results from TCRdb running MiXCR on the PCR reads. The table records about 820,000 distinct CDR3 sequences, 53% of them present only once. This TCR was recovered from a girl between 5 and 17 years old with multiple sclerosis. The material sequenced was blood. The J gene is TRBJ1-1, the V gene TRBV29-1; D not certain. The CDR3 sequence is CSVGAGSPPYEAFF. The CDR3 DNA follows: TGCAGCGTTGGAGCGGGGAGCCCCCCGTATGAAGCTTTCTTT.